A selection of T cell receptor beta chains follows, all from one sample in a study of OX40 agonist ivuxolimab in advanced cancers. Assay used: immunoSEQ multiplex PCR; TCRdb lists only in-frame clones, some missing. In the table there are tens of thousands of clones, approximately 89% of which are singletons. The material sequenced was CD4+ or CD8+ T cells sorted from blood, taken in a trial of the OX40 agonist ivuxolimab. The receptor source for this set is an adult with an advanced solid tumor such as melanoma, head and neck, liver or kidney cancer. Both conserved end residues are part of each CDR3. D genes are given only for firm matches. Size is omitted from some rows. Given values are once, few, many or a class for expanded clones.

clone size,J gene,D gene,V gene,CDR3 protein,CDR3 DNA
NA,TRBJ2-5,TRBD2,TRBV18,CASSPNSGYQETQYF,TGTGCCAGCTCACCCAATAGCGGGTACCAAGAGACCCAGTACTTC
NA,TRBJ2-1,TRBD2,TRBV10-3,CAIGTSGGGNEQFF,TGTGCCATCGGGACTAGCGGGGGGGGTAATGAGCAGTTCTTC
NA,TRBJ1-1,NA,TRBV7-9,CASSFGGGTEAFF,TGTGCCAGCAGCTTCGGGGGAGGGACTGAAGCTTTCTTT
NA,TRBJ2-1,TRBD2,TRBV11-2,CASSLAGGAVEQFF,TGTGCCAGCAGCTTGGCGGGGGGGGCCGTTGAGCAGTTCTTC
few,TRBJ2-5,NA,TRBV2,CASSEGGETQYF,TGTGCCAGCAGTGAAGGAGGGGAGACCCAGTACTTC
NA,TRBJ2-1,NA,TRBV19,CASSIDGSGAGYNEQFF,TGTGCCAGTAGTATAGATGGGTCCGGGGCCGGCTACAATGAGCAGTTCTTC
NA,TRBJ2-5,NA,TRBV5-1,CASSRDNGQETQYF,TGCGCCAGCTCCCGGGACAACGGGCAAGAGACCCAGTACTTC
NA,TRBJ1-2,NA,TRBV6-1,CASSEVAGSYGYTF,TGTGCCAGCAGTGAAGTCGCAGGGAGCTATGGCTACACCTTC
NA,TRBJ2-5,NA,TRBV6-1,CASSEVGETQYF,TGTGCCAGCAGTGAAGTAGGAGAGACCCAGTACTTC
NA,TRBJ1-6,NA,TRBV5-1,CASSSTGETRVSPLHF,TGCGCCAGCAGCTCCACGGGGGAAACACGGGTTTCACCCCTCCACTTT
NA,TRBJ2-5,TRBD1,TRBV2,CASLGTGEETQYF,TGTGCCAGCTTAGGGACAGGGGAAGAGACCCAGTACTTC
few,TRBJ1-1,NA,TRBV5-6,CASTSMNTEAFF,TGTGCCAGCACCAGCATGAACACTGAAGCTTTCTTT
once,TRBJ2-7,NA,TRBV5-1,CASSWGVRYEQYF,TGCGCCAGCAGCTGGGGTGTCCGATACGAGCAGTACTTC
NA,TRBJ1-4,NA,TRBV7-2,CASSRRLGDEKLFF,TGTGCCAGCAGCCGACGCCTGGGGGACGAAAAACTGTTTTTT
NA,TRBJ1-5,NA,TRBV19,CASSILGVDNQPQHF,TGTGCCAGTAGTATTTTGGGGGTTGACAATCAGCCCCAGCATTTT
NA,TRBJ2-3,TRBD1,TRBV4-2,CASSQDRTGGATDTQYF,TGTGCCAGCAGCCAAGACCGAACAGGGGGCGCAACAGATACGCAGTATTTT
NA,TRBJ2-1,TRBD2,TRBV5-4,CASSSGLAGKYNEQFF,TGTGCCAGCAGCTCTGGACTAGCGGGGAAGTACAATGAGCAGTTCTTC
once,TRBJ1-5,NA,TRBV16,CASSQFDRNQPQHF,TGTGCCAGCAGCCAATTCGACAGGAATCAGCCCCAGCATTTT
NA,TRBJ1-4,NA,TRBV5-1,CASSVTGTATTEKLFF,TGCGCCAGCAGCGTTACCGGGACCGCCACCACGGAAAAACTGTTTTTT
once,TRBJ1-1,TRBD1,TRBV6-6,CASRPDRGQGETEAFF,TGTGCCAGCAGGCCAGACCGGGGACAGGGGGAAACTGAAGCTTTCTTT